This T cell receptor beta chain was identified in a study of cytomegalovirus exposure and HLA in healthy donors. Study-wide results and limits: Later analysis placed DRB1 highest and HLA-C lowest in TCR association rates, which differed by HLA locus.

PCR employed 60 Vbeta and 13 Jbeta primers. Clones were sequenced by immunoSEQ multiplex PCR, and TCRdb holds only the in-frame ones, with some missing. The sample consists of under 200,000 clones, 75% of them appearing once. The sample holds one count of this clone. Its matching antigen is unknown. Germline-derived CDR1 and CDR2 are SGDLS and YYNGEE. The CDR3 loop spans 15 amino acids. Trimming took off 5 bases at V and 3 bases at J, with 15 bases between the two ends. This TCR derives from a male donor in good health and CMV-seronegative. The sample consisted of PBMCs. J is TRBJ2-1 and V is TRBV9, with D perhaps TRBD1 (6 bases). The DNA of the CDR3 is TGTGCCAGCAGTTTGGGGTCAGGGGACTACAATGAGCAGTTCTTC. Its translation is CASSLGSGDYNEQFF.